The clone carrying this T cell receptor beta chain showed up many times. Its antigen is not identified. The data are from a study of beta chain features in type 1 diabetes. Study context: All of the samples together had 107,917,701 sorted cells examined.

The study reverse transcribed the entire isolated RNA, so it sequenced expressed TCRB transcripts. Profiling relied on immunoSEQ multiplex PCR, and the TCRdb table lists in-frame clones only, not all of them. The sample shows around 120,000 clones, about 18% of them seen only once. Findings and limits, study-wide: Shorter TCRB CDR3s, moderately but significantly so, marked every one of the four CD4+ subsets in Type 1 diabetes patients.

Deletions cut 5 bases from V and 1 base from J, with 11 bases between. CDR1 and CDR2 (germline): SGHTS, YDEGEE. This CDR3 has 14 residues. The sample consisted of central memory CD4+ T cells from blood. This receptor was taken from a man between 18 and 35 years old with type 1 diabetes. The chain couples TRBV5-8 to TRBJ2-3, with TRBD2 as a possible D gene (6 bases). For the CDR3, the DNA is TGTGCCAGCAGTGTACGACTAGGCACAGATACGCAGTATTTT. This codes for CASSVRLGTDTQYF.